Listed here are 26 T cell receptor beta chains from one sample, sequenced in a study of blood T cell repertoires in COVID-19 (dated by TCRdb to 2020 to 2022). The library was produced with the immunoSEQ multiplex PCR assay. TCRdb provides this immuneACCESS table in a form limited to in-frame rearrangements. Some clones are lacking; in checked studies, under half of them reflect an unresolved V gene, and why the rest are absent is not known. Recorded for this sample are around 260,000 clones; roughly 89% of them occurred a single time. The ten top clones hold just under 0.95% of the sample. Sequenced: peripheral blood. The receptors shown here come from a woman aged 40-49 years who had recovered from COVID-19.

CDR3 in amino acids: CASSGLRGSTDTQYF. For the CDR3, the DNA is TGTGCCAGTAGTGGACTAAGGGGAAGCACAGATACGCAGTATTTT. V and J are TRBV19 and TRBJ2-3; tentative D call: TRBD2 (6 bases). Germline CDR1 is LNHDA and CDR2 is SQIVND (reference sequence). The germline V and J ends were trimmed by 5 bases and 0 bases, with 12 bases remaining between them. The CDR3 has 15 amino acids.

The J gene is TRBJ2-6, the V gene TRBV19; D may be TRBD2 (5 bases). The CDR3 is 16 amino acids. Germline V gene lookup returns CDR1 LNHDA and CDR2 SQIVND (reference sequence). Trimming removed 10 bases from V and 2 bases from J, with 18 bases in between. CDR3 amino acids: CATLDWSGPGANVLTF. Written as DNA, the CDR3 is TGTGCCACGCTGGACTGGTCCGGGCCTGGGGCCAACGTCCTGACTTTC.

The CDR3 reads CASSPRRDRAGNTIYF. In nucleotides, the CDR3 is TGTGCCAGCAGCCCACGCCGGGACAGGGCTGGAAACACCATATATTTT. This chain uses TRBV9 with TRBJ1-3, with 9 nucleotides matching TRBD1. Unmatched junction bases numbered 7, after V lost 4 bases and J lost 2 bases. Germline V CDR1 and CDR2: SGDLS, YYNGEE. The CDR3 extends over 16 amino acids.

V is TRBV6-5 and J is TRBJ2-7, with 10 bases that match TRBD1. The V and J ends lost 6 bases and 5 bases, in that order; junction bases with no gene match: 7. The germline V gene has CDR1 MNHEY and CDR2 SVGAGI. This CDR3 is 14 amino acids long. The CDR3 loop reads CASSPGQGFNEQYF. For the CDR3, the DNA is TGTGCCAGCAGCCCGGGACAGGGGTTCAACGAGCAGTACTTC.

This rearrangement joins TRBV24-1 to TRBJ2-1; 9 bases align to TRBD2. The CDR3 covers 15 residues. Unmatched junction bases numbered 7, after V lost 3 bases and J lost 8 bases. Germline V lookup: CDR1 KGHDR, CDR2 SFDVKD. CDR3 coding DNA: TGTGCCACCAGTGATCCGGAGGGACTAGCTCATGAGCAGTTCTTC. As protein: CATSDPEGLAHEQFF.

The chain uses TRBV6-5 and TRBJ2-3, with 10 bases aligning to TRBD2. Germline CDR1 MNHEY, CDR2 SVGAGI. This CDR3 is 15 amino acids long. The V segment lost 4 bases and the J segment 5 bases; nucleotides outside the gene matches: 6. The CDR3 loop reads CASSSSGSMVDTQYF. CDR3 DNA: TGTGCCAGCAGTTCTAGCGGGAGCATGGTAGATACGCAGTATTTT.

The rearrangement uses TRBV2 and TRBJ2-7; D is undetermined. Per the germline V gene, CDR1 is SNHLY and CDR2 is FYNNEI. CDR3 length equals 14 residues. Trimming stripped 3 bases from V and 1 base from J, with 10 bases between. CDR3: CASSDGPLSYEQYF. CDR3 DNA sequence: TGTGCCAGCAGTGACGGTCCCCTATCCTACGAGCAGTACTTC.

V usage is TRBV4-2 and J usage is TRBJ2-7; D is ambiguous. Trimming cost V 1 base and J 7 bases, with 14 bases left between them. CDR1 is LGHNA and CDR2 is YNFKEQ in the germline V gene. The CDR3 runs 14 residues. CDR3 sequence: CASSQVDRYLEQYF. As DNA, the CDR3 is TGTGCCAGCAGCCAAGTAGATAGATATCTGGAGCAGTACTTC.

The CDR3 reads CAWSPSGSRGDEQFF. DNA for the CDR3: TGTGCCTGGAGCCCTAGCGGAAGCCGGGGCGATGAGCAGTTCTTC. V is TRBV30 and J is TRBJ2-1, with 7 bases matching TRBD2. The CDR3 extends over 15 amino acids. CDR1 GTSNPN and CDR2 SVGIG come from the germline V gene (reference sequence). The V segment lost 3 bases and the J segment 8 bases; nucleotides outside the gene matches: 13.

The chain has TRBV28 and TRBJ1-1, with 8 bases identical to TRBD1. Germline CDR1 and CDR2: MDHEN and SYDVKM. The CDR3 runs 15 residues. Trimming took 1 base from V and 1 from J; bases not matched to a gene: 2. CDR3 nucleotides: TGTGCCAGCAGTTTATTTGGACAGGGGAACACTGAAGCTTTCTTT. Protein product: CASSLFGQGNTEAFF.

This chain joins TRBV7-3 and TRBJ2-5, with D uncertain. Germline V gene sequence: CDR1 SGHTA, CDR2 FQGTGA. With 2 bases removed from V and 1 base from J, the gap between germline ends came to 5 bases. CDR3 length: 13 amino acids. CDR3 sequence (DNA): TGTGCCAGCAGCTTATTCCTCCAAGAGACCCAGTACTTC. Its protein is CASSLFLQETQYF.

CDR3 region: CASSKGDSYNSPLHF. The CDR3 DNA sequence: TGTGCCAGCAGCAAGGGGGACTCCTATAATTCACCCCTCCACTTT. The chain employs TRBV7-9 and TRBJ1-6; tentative D call: TRBD1 (6 bases). This CDR3 has 15 amino acids. Germline values: CDR1 SEHNR, CDR2 FQNEAQ (reference sequence). Trimming took off 5 bases at V and 0 bases at J, with 8 bases between the two ends.

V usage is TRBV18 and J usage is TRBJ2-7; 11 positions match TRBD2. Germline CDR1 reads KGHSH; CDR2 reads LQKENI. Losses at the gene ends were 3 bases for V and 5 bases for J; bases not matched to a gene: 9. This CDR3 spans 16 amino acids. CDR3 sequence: CASSPRTSGSIHEQYF. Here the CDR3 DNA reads TGTGCCAGCTCACCCCGAACTAGCGGGAGCATCCACGAGCAGTACTTC.

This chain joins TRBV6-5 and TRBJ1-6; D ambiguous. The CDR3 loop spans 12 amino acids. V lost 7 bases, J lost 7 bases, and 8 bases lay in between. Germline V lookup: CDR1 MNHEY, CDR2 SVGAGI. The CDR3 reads CASNRVNSPLHF. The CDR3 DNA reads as TGTGCCAGCAATCGAGTGAATTCACCCCTCCACTTT.

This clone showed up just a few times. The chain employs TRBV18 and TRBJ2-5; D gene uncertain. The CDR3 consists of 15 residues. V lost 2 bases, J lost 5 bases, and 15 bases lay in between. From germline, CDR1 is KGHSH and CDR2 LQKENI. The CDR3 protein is CASSPSAQAEETQYF. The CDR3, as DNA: TGTGCCAGCTCACCATCGGCCCAGGCAGAGGAGACCCAGTACTTC.

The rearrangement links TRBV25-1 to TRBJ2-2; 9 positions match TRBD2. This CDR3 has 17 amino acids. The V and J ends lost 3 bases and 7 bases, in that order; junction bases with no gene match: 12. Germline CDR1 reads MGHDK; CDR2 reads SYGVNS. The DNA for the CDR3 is TGTGCCAGCAGTGATACCGCGGGAGGGCTATGGAGCGGGGAGCTGTTTTTT. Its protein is CASSDTAGGLWSGELFF.

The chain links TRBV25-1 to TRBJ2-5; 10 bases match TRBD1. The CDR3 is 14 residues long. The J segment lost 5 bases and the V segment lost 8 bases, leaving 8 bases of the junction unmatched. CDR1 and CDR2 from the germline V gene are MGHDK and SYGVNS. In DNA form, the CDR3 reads TGTGCCAGCGGACAGACAGGGGGCGGCGAGACCCAGTACTTC. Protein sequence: CASGQTGGGETQYF.

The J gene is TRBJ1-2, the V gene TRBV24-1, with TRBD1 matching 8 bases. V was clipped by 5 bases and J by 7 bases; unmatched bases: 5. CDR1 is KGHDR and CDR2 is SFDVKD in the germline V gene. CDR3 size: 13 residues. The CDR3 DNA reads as TGTGCCACCAGTGGCGAGACAGGGGCTGGCTACACCTTC. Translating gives CATSGETGAGYTF.

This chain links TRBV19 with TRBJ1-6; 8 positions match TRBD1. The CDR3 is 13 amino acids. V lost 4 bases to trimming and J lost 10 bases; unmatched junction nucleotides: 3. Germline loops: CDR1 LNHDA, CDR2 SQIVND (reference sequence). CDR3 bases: TGTGCCAGTAGTACAGGGGGCCGATCACCCCTCCACTTT. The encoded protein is CASSTGGRSPLHF.

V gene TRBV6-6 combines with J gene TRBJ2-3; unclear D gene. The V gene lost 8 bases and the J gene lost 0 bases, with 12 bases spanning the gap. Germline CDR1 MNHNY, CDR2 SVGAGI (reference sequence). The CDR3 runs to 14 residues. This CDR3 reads CASRPRVSTDTQYF. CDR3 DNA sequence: TGTGCCAGCCGTCCCCGGGTCAGCACAGATACGCAGTATTTT.

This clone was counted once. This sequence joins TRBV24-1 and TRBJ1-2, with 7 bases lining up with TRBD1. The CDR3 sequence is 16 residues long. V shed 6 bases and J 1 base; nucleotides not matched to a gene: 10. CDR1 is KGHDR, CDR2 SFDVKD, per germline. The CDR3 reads CATSTAGTDFNYGYTF. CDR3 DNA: TGTGCCACCAGTACCGCCGGGACAGATTTTAACTATGGCTACACCTTC.

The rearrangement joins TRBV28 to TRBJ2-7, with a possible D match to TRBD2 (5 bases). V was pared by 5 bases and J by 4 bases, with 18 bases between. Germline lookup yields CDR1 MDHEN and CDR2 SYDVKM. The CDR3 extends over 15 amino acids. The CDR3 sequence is CASSTPGPAVYEQYF. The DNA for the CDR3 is TGTGCCAGCAGTACTCCCGGGCCAGCGGTATACGAGCAGTACTTC.

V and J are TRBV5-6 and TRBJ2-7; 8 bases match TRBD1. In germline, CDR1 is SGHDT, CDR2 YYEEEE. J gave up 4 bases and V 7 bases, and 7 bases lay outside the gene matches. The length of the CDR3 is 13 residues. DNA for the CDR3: TGTGCCAGCGCGAGGCAGGGGGCGTACGAGCAGTACTTC. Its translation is CASARQGAYEQYF.

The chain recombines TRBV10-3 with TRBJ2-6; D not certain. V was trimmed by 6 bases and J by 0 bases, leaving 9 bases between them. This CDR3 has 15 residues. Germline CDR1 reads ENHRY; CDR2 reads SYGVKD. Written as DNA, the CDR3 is TGTGCCATCAGCTTCGACAACTCTGGGGCCAACGTCCTGACTTTC. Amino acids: CAISFDNSGANVLTF.

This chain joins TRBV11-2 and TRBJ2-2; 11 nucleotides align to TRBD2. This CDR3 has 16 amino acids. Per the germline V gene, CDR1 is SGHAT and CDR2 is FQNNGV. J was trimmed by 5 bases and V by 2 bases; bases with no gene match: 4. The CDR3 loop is CASSLFLAGGTGELFF. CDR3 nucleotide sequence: TGTGCCAGCAGCTTATTCCTAGCGGGAGGAACCGGGGAGCTGTTTTTT. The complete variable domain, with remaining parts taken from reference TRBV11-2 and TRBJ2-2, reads EAGVAQSPRYKIIEKRQSVAFWCNPISGHATLYWYQQILGQGPKLLIQFQNNGVVDDSQLPKDRFSAERLKGVDSTLKIQPAKLEDSAVYLCASSLFLAGGTGELFFGEGSRLTVL.

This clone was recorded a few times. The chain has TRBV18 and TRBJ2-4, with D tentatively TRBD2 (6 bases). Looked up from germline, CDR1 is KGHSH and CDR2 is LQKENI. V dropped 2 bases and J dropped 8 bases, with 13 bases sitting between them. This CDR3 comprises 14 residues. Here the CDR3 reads CASSPRRDWDIQYF. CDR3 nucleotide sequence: TGTGCCAGCTCACCAAGGAGGGACTGGGACATTCAGTACTTC.